Below, 3 T cell receptor beta chains from the same sample are listed, as sequenced in a study of T cells in Graves' hyperthyroidism and ophthalmopathy. There were TCR beta CDR3 regions amplified from RNA transcripts. First-round RT-PCR of the TCR CDR3 relied on the HTBI primer set. A single record per CDR3 protein comes from TCRdb applying MiXCR to the multiplex PCR reads. The repertoire includes under 400,000 distinct CDR3 sequences, 15% to 20% of them detected once, and 15% sits in the top ten. The sample comprised blood. Receptors originate from a woman in her 40s with Graves' ophthalmopathy.

This clonotype was detected ten times or more. The chain carries TRBV19 and TRBJ2-4; tentatively, D is TRBD2 (5 bases). The V and J ends lost 5 bases and 0 bases respectively, with 20 bases between them. The CDR3 sequence is 18 residues long. The germline gives CDR1 LNHDA, CDR2 SQIVND (reference sequence). CDR3 protein: CASSGRTVHTLAKNIQYF. CDR3 DNA sequence: TGTGCCAGTAGTGGGAGAACAGTTCATACACTAGCCAAAAACATTCAGTACTTC.

This clonotype has a count of ten or more. Here the CDR3 DNA reads TGTGCCAGTAGTGCCCACCGGGACAGACTGAACACTGAAGCTTTCTTT. It translates to CASSAHRDRLNTEAFF. The chain combines TRBV19 with TRBJ1-1; 7 bases line up with TRBD1. The junction had 9 bases not matched to a gene; V was cut back by 5 bases and J by 0 bases. The CDR3 has 16 residues. Germline assignment: CDR1 LNHDA and CDR2 SQIVND (reference sequence).

V is TRBV27 and J is TRBJ1-5, with D possibly TRBD1 on 6 matching bases. The germline CDR1 and CDR2 sequences are MNHEY and SMNVEV (reference sequence). Trimming took off 1 base at V and 7 bases at J, with 14 bases between the two ends. The CDR3 has 15 amino acids. CDR3 protein: CASSLWAGAGQPQHF. CDR3 sequence (DNA): TGTGCCAGCAGTTTATGGGCGGGGGCCGGGCAGCCCCAGCATTTT.